This TCR beta chain was documented in a study of regulatory T cells in long-lasting Graves disease. Overall study context: Patients newly diagnosed with Graves' had been on antithyroid drugs for under 3 months. Overall study results and limits: Newly diagnosed patients had higher TCR diversity than persistent Graves' patients did.

Germline values: CDR1 KGHDR, CDR2 SFDVKD. V lost 9 bases and J lost 2; bases outside the gene matches: 7. The length of the CDR3 is 16 residues. Concerning this clonotype: Its matching antigen is unknown.

To make TCR beta libraries, researchers used iRepertoire HTBI primers and Arm-PCR of CDR3 regions. Original processing methods: Throughout the samples, researchers identified about 56 TRBV and roughly 14 TRBJ segments. TCRdb analysed the multiplex PCR reads with MiXCR anew, one entry per CDR3 protein. For this entry, the V and J calls and clone size follow TCRdb and not the study's own pipeline. Of about 560,000 distinct CDR3 sequences listed, around 15% are singletons. Time point meaning: newly diagnosed GD, antithyroid drugs for less than 3 months. TCR sequences were obtained from RNA taken from PBMCs. Separately, the same data were catalogued under a study of T cells in Graves' hyperthyroidism and ophthalmopathy. That study adds: Uncontrolled infection, other autoimmune disease, pregnancy or lactation barred patients from enrollment.

The sample here was peripheral blood mononuclear cells (PBMCs), taken at new diagnosis, from a patient treated with antithyroid drugs. This sequence originates from a man younger than 35 with Graves disease. The rearrangement uses TRBV24-1 and TRBJ1-5, with 12 bases lining up with TRBD1. CDR3 bases: TGTGCCACCGGGGGACAGGGGGCGCGAGGCAATCAGCCCCAGCATTTT. Its translation: CATGGQGARGNQPQHF.